This TCR beta chain was captured in a study of cytomegalovirus exposure and HLA in healthy donors (dated by TCRdb to about 2017). Background on the whole study: An earlier analysis of several hundred of the donors reported roughly 300 Gb of sequence data and some 120 million unique TCR beta sequences from 150 million to 200 million T cells. About 310 gigabases of sequencing data and some 85 million unique TCR sequences were included in an early release covering several hundred HLA-typed donors. Of the roughly 410 genotyped donors, approximately 81% were placed in the genetic ancestry cluster associated with self-reported Caucasian donors. The study was designed to test whether signatures of past pathogen exposure could be identified by cataloging public T cell receptors. The study used immunosequencing to profile the T cell repertoires of under 700 subjects and linked those repertoires to cytomegalovirus serostatus. A separate validation cohort of roughly 110 different subjects was used in addition to the roughly 720-subject first cohort. The study combined high-throughput TCR immunosequencing, statistical association of individual TCRs with disease status, and machine learning to predict cytomegalovirus infection status. In a later analysis, previously published TCR beta repertoires from 666 donors were re-analyzed and high-resolution HLA genotyping was added so that TCR occurrence patterns could be studied. In the later analysis, no new phenotypic data were used to find candidate immune exposures; instead, reliance was placed on TCR beta sequences and their occurrence across donors. In an earlier analysis of a few hundred of the donors, high-throughput TCR beta sequencing was used to judge whether each TCR beta V gene segment behaved as functional or pseudogenic. Donor age, sex, ethnicity and CMV serostatus were collected together with the repertoire data. A later genetic analysis took genome-wide SNP genotypes for about 55% of the 666 donors and used that subset as a discovery cohort. All discovery cohort repertoires had been generated on a single sequencing platform. HLA typing covered class I and class II loci at four-digit resolution. The number of typed donors differed by locus: roughly 620-640 for A, B, C, DRB1 and DQB1; some 500 for DQA1; around 610 for DPA1; and roughly 450 for DPB1. Four to six DR-DQ haplotypes were handled as single units for association and clustering, since linkage in the cohort was strong. Among around 400 genotyped donors of the cohort, an average of roughly 230,000 unique TCR beta nucleotide sequences was sequenced per donor, of which about 19% were non-productive. Results and caveats for the whole study, not just this receptor: This cohort had only TCR beta chains sequenced, and the lack of alpha or paired-chain data limited which features could be detected. The 87-base-pair reads could not distinguish some IMGT-functional V segments, including TRBV6-2 and TRBV6-3, so those segments were excluded. CMV serostatus was the only immune exposure information available for the cohort. Roughly uniform sequencing depth across donors was assumed in presence/absence analyses, although this assumption may not hold. Strong co-occurrence of HLA alleles, especially DR and DQ, made assigning TCR associations to individual alleles difficult. In a later genetic analysis, fewer N-insertions in productive TCRs were reported among donors in an Asian-associated ancestry cluster than the roughly 670-donor mean. Roughly 15 rarely observed V segments, including chromosome 9 orphons, were excluded from the earlier analysis of just under 600 of the donors because counts were too low. The classifier was reported to diagnose cytomegalovirus status with high specificity and sensitivity in both the original and validation cohorts. A group of highly shared sequence variants was considered likely to be a technical artifact of the sequencing pipeline. A later analysis associated 16,951 TCR beta sequences with specific HLA alleles at a false discovery rate of 0.05. A later analysis reported that several top co-occurrence clusters appeared linked to parvovirus B19, influenza, CMV and Epstein-Barr virus. Correlated functional status among segregating V segments might be attributable to linkage disequilibrium, but an unknown experimental factor could not be ruled out. A later genetic analysis associated a missense DCLRE1C variant with V-gene and J-gene trimming of TCR beta chains, and an independent cohort replicated the association. It was suggested by the authors that the approach could potentially be generalized to other disease states and immunological phenotypes. Because HLA typing was unavailable for some donors at each locus, only the typed subset was used in association tests. A further reported finding was that TCR beta sequences accurately predicted the HLA-A and HLA-B alleles for most subjects in the first cohort. In vitro tests confirmed that a few of the cytomegalovirus-associated TCR beta chains recognize cytomegalovirus antigens. Most CMV-associated TCR beta chains appeared to be HLA-restricted in a later analysis, and the HLA associations seemed to be driven largely by CMV exposure. Compared with equally common non-associated chains, HLA-associated TCR beta chains in a later analysis were more clonally expanded and had lower generation probabilities. According to a later analysis, TCR association rates differed among HLA loci, with DRB1 alleles showing the most associated TCRs and HLA-C alleles showing the fewest. In an earlier analysis of about 600 of the donors, most TCR beta V segments appeared in productive rearrangements about 90% or about 30% of the time, broadly matching IMGT annotations. While some public TCRs were present in many individuals, most TCR sequences turned up only very rarely across donors. In the study, some 160 TCR beta chains were listed as associated with cytomegalovirus.

Libraries were constructed by the immunoSEQ multiplex PCR assay. A mixture of 60 forward primers for TCR Vbeta segments and 13 reverse primers for TCR Jbeta segments was used in the multiplex PCR. Amplification of the CDR3 region of rearranged TCR beta genes was performed with a multiplex PCR assay on genomic DNA. Amplified TCR beta libraries were sequenced as 87-base-pair reads on the Illumina HiSeq System. The paper's processing steps were these. In a later analysis, 77 million or so unique TCR beta chains were counted across the approximately 640 repertoires, and approximately 9.9 million of these chains were shared by at least two donors. A nearest-neighbor algorithm error-corrected the raw reads and collapsed the reads into unique sequences, merging closely related sequences to remove PCR and sequencing errors. CDR3 sequences were aligned to IMGT reference sequences to assign V, D and J gene segments. Each retained sequence needed at least a six-nucleotide match to both a V gene segment and a J gene segment. Rearrangements were classified as productive when the CDR3 lacked stop codons and remained in frame with V and J, and all other rearrangements were classified as non-productive. CDR3 was defined according to IMGT convention as the region running from the second conserved V-encoded cysteine to the conserved J-encoded phenylalanine. The earlier analysis of 587 of the donors excluded any sequence lacking an unambiguous match to a single V gene segment. An earlier analysis of almost 600 of the donors classified V segments as functional when productive rearrangements were above 56.7% and as segregating when the standard deviation between donors was above 5%. A statistical classification framework was built to diagnose cytomegalovirus status from the catalog of TCR beta chain sequences. A later analysis assigned V and J genes by comparing TCR nucleotide sequences with IMGT/GENE-DB human TR gene sequences. The TCRdist pipeline was used in a later analysis to assign CDR3 sequences and most-parsimonious VDJ recombination scenarios. A later analysis defined each TCR beta chain by its CDR3 amino acid sequence plus V-gene family, and excluded reads lacking a unique V-gene family. To address suspected cross-contamination and a sequencing artifact, a later analysis removed approximately 600 highly shared, low-generation-probability nucleotide sequences. In a later analysis, a clonal expansion index was calculated for each public chain from normalized within-repertoire ranks of inferred template counts. In a later analysis, generation probabilities were computed using a VDJ recombination model fitted to out-of-frame rearrangements, and the results were checked against IGoR. In a later analysis, hypergeometric tests were used to score TCR-TCR, TCR-HLA and TCR-CMV co-occurrence, with a repertoire-size bias correction applied to TCR pairs. False discovery rates were estimated in a later analysis by permuting HLA or CMV assignments 20 times. In a later analysis, co-occurring TCRs were grouped using DBSCAN, with TCRdist sequence similarity added in when clustering inside HLA-allele-positive subsets. Co-occurrence clustering excluded repertoires with fewer than 30,000 or more than 120,000 public chains, plus five with anomalous nucleotide sharing. TCRdb holds this immuneACCESS table with in-frame rearrangements only. Some clones are missing; in checked studies, unresolved V genes explain under half, and the rest has no known cause. Clone size and V and J calls were adopted from that table, with D and trimming inferred from the DNA. The sample profile shows around 140,000 clones; roughly four fifths of them were found once. The top ten clonotypes cover 8.1% of the sample.

About this clone itself: Its antigen is currently not known. The input lacks base qualities; no much larger clone sits a single base away.

The cohort consisted of hundreds of healthy bone marrow donors. At the time of sampling, every cohort member was nominally healthy, though immune exposures that went unrecorded were likely present. The donor tested CMV seropositive and was one of the 289 seropositive cohort members. Every donor gave a peripheral blood sample, and the peripheral blood mononuclear cells from that sample were used for TCR beta sequencing. The Qiagen DNeasy Blood Extraction Kit was used to extract genomic DNA from the blood cell samples. Unmatched junction bases come to 9, with V trimmed by 7 bases and J by 3 bases. CDR1 SNHLY and CDR2 FYNNEI are derived from the germline V gene. Reading from cysteine to phenylalanine, the CDR3 counts 16 amino acids. Solely the CDR3 DNA is kept, with 48 bases framed from the first base.

The receptor chain draws on TRBV2 and TRBJ2-7, with 13 bases in between that match TRBD2. The sample consisted of PBMCs. This TCR derives from a woman aged 50 to 60 in good health and CMV-seropositive. The CDR3 region has the sequence CASTGETSGRRYEQYF. In nucleotides, the sequence is TGTGCCAGCACCGGGGAGACTAGCGGGAGGCGCTACGAGCAGTACTTC.